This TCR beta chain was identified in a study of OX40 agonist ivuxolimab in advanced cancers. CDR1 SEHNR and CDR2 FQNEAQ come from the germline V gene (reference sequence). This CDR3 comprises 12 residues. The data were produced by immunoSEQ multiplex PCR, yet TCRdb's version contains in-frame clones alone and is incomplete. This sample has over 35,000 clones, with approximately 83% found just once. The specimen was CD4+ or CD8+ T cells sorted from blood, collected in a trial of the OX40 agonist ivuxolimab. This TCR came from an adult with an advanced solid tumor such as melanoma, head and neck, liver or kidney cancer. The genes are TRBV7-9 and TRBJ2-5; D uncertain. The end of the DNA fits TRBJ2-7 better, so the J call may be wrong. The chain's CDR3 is CASSLEVHEQYF. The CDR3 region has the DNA TGTGCCAGCAGCTTAGAGGTCCACGAGCAGTACTTC.